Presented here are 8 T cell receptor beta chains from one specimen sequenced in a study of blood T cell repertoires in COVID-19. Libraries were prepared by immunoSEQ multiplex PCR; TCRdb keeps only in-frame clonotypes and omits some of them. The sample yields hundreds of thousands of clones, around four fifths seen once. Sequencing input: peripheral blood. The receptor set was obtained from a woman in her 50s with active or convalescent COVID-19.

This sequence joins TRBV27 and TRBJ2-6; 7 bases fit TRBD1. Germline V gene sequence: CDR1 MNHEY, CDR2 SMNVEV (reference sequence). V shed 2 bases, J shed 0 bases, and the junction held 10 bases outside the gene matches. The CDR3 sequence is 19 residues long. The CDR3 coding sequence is TGTGCCAGCAGTTTACCCAGGGACAGAAAGAGCTCTGGGGCCAACGTCCTGACTTTC. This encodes CASSLPRDRKSSGANVLTF.

CDR3 DNA: TGCGCCAGCAGCGCCCCCCATGGGGGAGGGGGAGCTTTCTTT. Translated: CASSAPHGGGGAFF. This rearrangement joins TRBV5-1 to TRBJ1-1; TRBD1 might be the D (6 bases). This CDR3 contains 14 residues. Trimming took 4 bases from V and 10 from J, leaving 20 bases between them. Germline CDR1 SGHRS, CDR2 YFSETQ.

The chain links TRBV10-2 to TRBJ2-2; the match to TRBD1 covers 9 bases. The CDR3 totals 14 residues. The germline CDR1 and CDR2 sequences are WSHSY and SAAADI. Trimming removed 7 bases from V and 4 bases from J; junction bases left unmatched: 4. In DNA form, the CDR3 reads TGCGCCAGCATTGGGACAGGGAGCACCGGGGAGCTGTTTTTT. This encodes CASIGTGSTGELFF.

CDR3 DNA sequence: TGCGCCAGCAGCCAGGGATATCAAGAGACCCAGTACTTC. Amino acid sequence: CASSQGYQETQYF. The rearrangement joins TRBV5-1 to TRBJ2-5; tentative D call: TRBD1 (5 bases). Germline loops: CDR1 SGHRS, CDR2 YFSETQ. The CDR3 loop spans 13 amino acids. V was clipped by 4 bases and J by 2 bases, with 9 bases between them. Looking up the rest from reference TRBV5-1 and TRBJ2-5 gives the full variable domain: KAGVTQTPRYLIKTRGQQVTLSCSPISGHRSVSWYQQTPGQGLQFLFEYFSETQRNKGNFPGRFSGRQFSNSRSEMNVSTLELGDSALYLCASSQGYQETQYFGPGTRLLVL.

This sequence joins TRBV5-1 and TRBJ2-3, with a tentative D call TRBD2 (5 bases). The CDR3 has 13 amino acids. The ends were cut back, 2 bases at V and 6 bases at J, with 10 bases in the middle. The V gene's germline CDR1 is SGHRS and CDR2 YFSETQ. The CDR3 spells CASSLSERDTQYF. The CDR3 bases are TGCGCCAGCAGCTTATCCGAGCGGGATACGCAGTATTTT. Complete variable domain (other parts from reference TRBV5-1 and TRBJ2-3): KAGVTQTPRYLIKTRGQQVTLSCSPISGHRSVSWYQQTPGQGLQFLFEYFSETQRNKGNFPGRFSGRQFSNSRSEMNVSTLELGDSALYLCASSLSERDTQYFGPGTRLTVL.

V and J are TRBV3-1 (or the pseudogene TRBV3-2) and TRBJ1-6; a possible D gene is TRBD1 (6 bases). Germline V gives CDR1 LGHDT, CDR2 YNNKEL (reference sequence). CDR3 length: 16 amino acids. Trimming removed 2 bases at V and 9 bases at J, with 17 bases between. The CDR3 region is CASSQWPNREGSPLHF. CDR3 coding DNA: TGTGCCAGCAGCCAATGGCCTAACAGGGAGGGTTCACCCCTCCACTTT.

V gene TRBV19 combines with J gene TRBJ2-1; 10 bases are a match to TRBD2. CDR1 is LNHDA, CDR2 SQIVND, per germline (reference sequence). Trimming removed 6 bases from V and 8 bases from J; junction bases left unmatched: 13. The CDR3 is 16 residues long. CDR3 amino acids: CASRRREAGGEYEQFF. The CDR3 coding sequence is TGTGCCAGTAGGAGGAGGGAAGCGGGAGGGGAGTATGAGCAGTTCTTC.

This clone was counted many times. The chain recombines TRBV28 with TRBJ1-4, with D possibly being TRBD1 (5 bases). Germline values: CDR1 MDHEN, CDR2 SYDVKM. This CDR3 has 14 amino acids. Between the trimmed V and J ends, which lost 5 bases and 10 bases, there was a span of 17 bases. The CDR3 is CASSPRADGRKLFF. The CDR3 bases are TGTGCCAGCAGTCCCAGGGCGGATGGTCGAAAACTGTTTTTT. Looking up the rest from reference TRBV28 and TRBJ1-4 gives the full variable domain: DVKVTQSSRYLVKRTGEKVFLECVQDMDHENMFWYRQDPGLGLRLIYFSYDVKMKEKGDIPEGYSVSREKKERFSLILESASTNQTSMYLCASSPRADGRKLFFGSGTQLSVL.